What follows are 14 T cell receptor beta chains derived from one specimen sequenced in a study of brain T cells in children with intractable seizures. Generated by immunoSEQ multiplex PCR, the TCRdb table keeps only in-frame clones and is missing some. The sample lists 95,000 to 120,000 clones; 94% were seen once. The sequences come from peripheral blood, collected at surgery. The source of these receptors is a boy less than two years old with hemimegalencephaly and intractable seizures.

The gene calls are TRBV19 and TRBJ2-1, with TRBD1 matching over 9 bases. After removal of 6 bases from V and 8 bases from J, the junction contained 17 bases not matched to a gene. This CDR3 spans 17 amino acids. Germline V gives CDR1 LNHDA, CDR2 SQIVND (reference sequence). This chain's CDR3 is CASSLLGTGNVVHEQFF. The DNA for the CDR3 is TGTGCCAGTAGCCTTTTGGGGACAGGGAACGTAGTCCATGAGCAGTTCTTC.

The rearrangement joins TRBV19 to TRBJ1-1; tentatively, D is TRBD1 (5 bases). This CDR3 has 14 residues. The germline V and J ends were trimmed by 3 bases and 8 bases, with 16 bases remaining between them. The germline gives CDR1 LNHDA, CDR2 SQIVND (reference sequence). The CDR3 DNA reads TGTGCCAGTAGTATGTCCAGGGCCTACCCCGAAGCTTTCTTT. Protein product: CASSMSRAYPEAFF. The entire variable domain, with the rest obtained from reference TRBV19 and TRBJ1-1, is as follows: DGGITQSPKYLFRKEGQNVTLSCEQNLNHDAMYWYRQDPGQGLRLIYYSQIVNDFQKGDIAEGYSVSREKKESFPLTVTSAQKNPTAFYLCASSMSRAYPEAFFGQGTRLTVV.

This chain joins TRBV9 and TRBJ2-3; D may match TRBD1 or TRBD2 (6 bases each). Germline CDR1 and CDR2: SGDLS and YYNGEE. Trimming removed 0 bases from V and 0 bases from J, with 8 bases in between. The CDR3 runs 15 residues. CDR3 nucleotides: TGTGCCAGCAGCGTAGGGGGGGCGAGCACAGATACGCAGTATTTT. Protein product: CASSVGGASTDTQYF.

This clone was counted only a few times. The gene calls are TRBV30 and TRBJ1-5; D might be TRBD1 (5 bases). CDR3 length: 13 amino acids. Germline values: CDR1 GTSNPN, CDR2 SVGIG (reference sequence). Trimming cost V 2 bases and J 5 bases, with 10 bases left between them. CDR3 amino acids: CAWSTDSDQPQHF. CDR3 sequence (DNA): TGTGCCTGGAGTACCGACAGCGATCAGCCCCAGCATTTT.

The chain uses TRBV9 and TRBJ2-3; maybe TRBD1 (6 bases). The length of the CDR3 is 13 residues. V lost 3 bases and J lost 2, with 7 bases in between. Germline V lookup: CDR1 SGDLS, CDR2 YYNGEE. The CDR3 loop reads CASSGQDTDTQYF. In DNA form, the CDR3 reads TGTGCCAGCAGCGGACAGGACACAGATACGCAGTATTTT.

The J gene is TRBJ2-2, the V gene TRBV5-6; a possible D gene is TRBD2 (6 bases). Per germline, CDR1 SGHDT and CDR2 YYEEEE. The CDR3 totals 16 residues. With 1 base removed from V and 1 base from J, the gap between germline ends came to 11 bases. The CDR3 loop is CASSLYYGRNTGELFF. CDR3 nucleotide sequence: TGTGCCAGCAGCTTGTATTACGGGAGGAACACCGGGGAGCTGTTTTTT.

This rearrangement joins TRBV10-3 to TRBJ2-1, with 11 nucleotides matching TRBD2. J was trimmed by 4 bases and V by 4 bases; bases with no gene match: 6. CDR3 length: 16 amino acids. From germline, CDR1 is ENHRY and CDR2 SYGVKD. The CDR3 bases are TGTGCCATCAGTGGACTTAGCGGGAGGGCTTACAATGAGCAGTTCTTC. Protein: CAISGLSGRAYNEQFF.

This chain uses TRBV5-4 with TRBJ2-4; D gene ambiguous. V was clipped by 5 bases and J by 2 bases, with 8 bases between them. Germline V gene sequence: CDR1 SGHNT, CDR2 YYREEE (reference sequence). The CDR3 has 13 amino acids. CDR3 amino acids: CASRAGPKNIQYF. The DNA of the CDR3 is TGTGCCAGCAGAGCCGGGCCCAAAAACATTCAGTACTTC.

The chain joins TRBV15 to TRBJ2-4; 8 bases are shared with TRBD2. V lost 5 bases, J lost 2 bases, and 8 bases stayed unmatched. From germline, CDR1 is LNHNV and CDR2 YYDKDF (reference sequence). The CDR3 totals 16 residues. CDR3 nucleotide sequence: TGTGCCACCAGCGACGGTCGGGAGGGTACCAAAAACATTCAGTACTTC. Its translation: CATSDGREGTKNIQYF.

Notes on this clone: One end of the junction varies from germline; a read error may be responsible. This same CDR3 is encoded by further DNA sequences in the sample. The CDR3 here is CASSLAGAYEQYF. The CDR3 nucleotides are TGTGCTAGCAGTTTAGCGGGGGCCTACGAGCAGTACTTC. This chain connects TRBV28 to TRBJ2-7; 9 bases map to TRBD2. The CDR3 covers 13 residues. Germline CDR1 is MDHEN and CDR2 is SYDVKM.

The chain uses TRBV11-2 and TRBJ1-1, with D maybe TRBD1 (6 bases). V was trimmed by 4 bases and J by 5 bases, leaving 17 bases between them. This CDR3 spans 15 amino acids. Germline lookup yields CDR1 SGHAT and CDR2 FQNNGV. CDR3: CASSSRGGDRTEAFF. CDR3 bases: TGTGCCAGCAGCTCACGGGGGGGCGATAGGACTGAAGCTTTCTTT.

The chain has TRBV2 and TRBJ1-5; the match to TRBD1 covers 9 bases. This CDR3 is 15 amino acids long. The ends lost 6 bases at V and 2 bases at J; junction bases unmatched: 5. The germline V gene has CDR1 SNHLY and CDR2 FYNNEI. The CDR3 DNA reads TGTGCCAGCAGGGGACAGGGTGGGCGCAATCAGCCCCAGCATTTT. It translates to CASRGQGGRNQPQHF.

The chain combines TRBV14 with TRBJ1-1; 9 nucleotides match TRBD1. Unmatched junction bases numbered 3, after V lost 3 bases and J lost 1 base. Germline CDR1 and CDR2: SGHDN and FVKESK. The CDR3 spans 15 residues. The CDR3 nucleotides read TGTGCCAGCAGCCATGGACAGGGGCGGAACACTGAAGCTTTCTTT. Translating gives CASSHGQGRNTEAFF.

The chain combines TRBV6-5 with TRBJ2-2; TRBD1 might be the D (7 bases). CDR3 length: 15 residues. Germline lookup yields CDR1 MNHEY and CDR2 SVGAGI. V lost 5 bases and J lost 6, with 16 bases in between. The CDR3 DNA sequence: TGTGCCAGCAGTCGAGCCCAGGGGGAGGCCGGGGAGCTGTTTTTT. It yields the protein CASSRAQGEAGELFF.